This T cell receptor beta chain was identified during a study of cytomegalovirus exposure and HLA in healthy donors. The V end was cut by 3 bases, the J end by 5 bases, with 10 bases between. The CDR3 length is 13 residues. Germline V gene sequence: CDR1 SGDLS, CDR2 YYNGEE. PCR was performed using 60 Vbeta and 13 Jbeta primers. TCRdb's table, derived via immunoSEQ multiplex PCR, lists solely in-frame clones and lacks some. The data contain about 150,000 clones, 70% to 90% of them singletons. Specimen: PBMCs. The rearrangement joins TRBV9 to TRBJ2-3; D not resolved. The receptor was isolated from a man in his thirties or forties in good health and CMV-seropositive. CDR3 sequence: CASSANSLDTQYF. For the CDR3, the DNA is TGTGCCAGCAGCGCTAATTCCTTAGATACGCAGTATTTT. Full variable domain (rest looked up from reference TRBV9 and TRBJ2-3): DSGVTQTPKHLITATGQRVTLRCSPRSGDLSVYWYQQSLDQGLQFLIQYYNGEERAKGNILERFSAQQFPDLHSELNLSSLELGDSALYFCASSANSLDTQYFGPGTRLTVL.